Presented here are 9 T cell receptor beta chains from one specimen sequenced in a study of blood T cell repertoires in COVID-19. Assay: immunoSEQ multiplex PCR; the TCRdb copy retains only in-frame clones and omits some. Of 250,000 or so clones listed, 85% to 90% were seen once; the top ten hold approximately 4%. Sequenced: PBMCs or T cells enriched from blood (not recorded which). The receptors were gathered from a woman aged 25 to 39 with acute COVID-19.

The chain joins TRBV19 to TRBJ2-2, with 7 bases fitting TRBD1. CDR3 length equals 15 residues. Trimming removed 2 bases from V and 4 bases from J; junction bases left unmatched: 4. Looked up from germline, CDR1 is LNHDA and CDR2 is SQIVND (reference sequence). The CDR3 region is CASSISTGVTGELFF. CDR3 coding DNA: TGTGCCAGTAGTATAAGTACAGGGGTCACCGGGGAGCTGTTTTTT. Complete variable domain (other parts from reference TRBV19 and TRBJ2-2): DGGITQSPKYLFRKEGQNVTLSCEQNLNHDAMYWYRQDPGQGLRLIYYSQIVNDFQKGDIAEGYSVSREKKESFPLTVTSAQKNPTAFYLCASSISTGVTGELFFGEGSRLTVL.

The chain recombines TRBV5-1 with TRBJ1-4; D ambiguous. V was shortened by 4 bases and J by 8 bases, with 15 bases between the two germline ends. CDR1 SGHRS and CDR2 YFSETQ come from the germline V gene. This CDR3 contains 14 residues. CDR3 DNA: TGCGCCAGCAGCCCTACCACCACCGGGGAAAAACTGTTTTTT. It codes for CASSPTTTGEKLFF.

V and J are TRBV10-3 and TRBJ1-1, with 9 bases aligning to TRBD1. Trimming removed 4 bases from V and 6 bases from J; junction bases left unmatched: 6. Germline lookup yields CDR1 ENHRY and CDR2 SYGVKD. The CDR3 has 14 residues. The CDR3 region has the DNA TGTGCCATCAGTGTACGGGACAGGGAGGCTGAAGCTTTCTTT. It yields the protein CAISVRDREAEAFF.

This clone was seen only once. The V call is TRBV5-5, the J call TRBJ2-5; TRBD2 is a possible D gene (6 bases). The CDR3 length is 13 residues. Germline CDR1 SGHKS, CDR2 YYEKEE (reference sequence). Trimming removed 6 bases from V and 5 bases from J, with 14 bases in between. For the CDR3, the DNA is TGTGCCAGCAAGTTGGGGACTGGGGAGACCCAGTACTTC. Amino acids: CASKLGTGETQYF.

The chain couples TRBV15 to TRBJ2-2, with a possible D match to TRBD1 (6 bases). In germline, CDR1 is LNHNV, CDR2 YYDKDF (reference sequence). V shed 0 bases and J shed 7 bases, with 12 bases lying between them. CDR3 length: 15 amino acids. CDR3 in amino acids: CATSRDTGFIGELFF. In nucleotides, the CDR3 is TGTGCCACCAGCAGAGATACAGGGTTTATCGGGGAGCTGTTTTTT.

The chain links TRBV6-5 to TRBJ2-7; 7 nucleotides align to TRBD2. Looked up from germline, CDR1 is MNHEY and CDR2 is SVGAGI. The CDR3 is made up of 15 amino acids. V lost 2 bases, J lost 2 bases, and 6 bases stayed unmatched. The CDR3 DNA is TGTGCCAGCAGTTACGGGAGGGAAGAAACCTACGAGCAGTACTTC. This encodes CASSYGREETYEQYF.

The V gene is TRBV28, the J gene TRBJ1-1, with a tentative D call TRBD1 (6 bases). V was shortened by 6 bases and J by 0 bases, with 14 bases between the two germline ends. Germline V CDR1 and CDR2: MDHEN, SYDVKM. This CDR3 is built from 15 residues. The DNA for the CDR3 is TGTGCCAGCAGACAAGAGGGGGACATGAACACTGAAGCTTTCTTT. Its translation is CASRQEGDMNTEAFF.

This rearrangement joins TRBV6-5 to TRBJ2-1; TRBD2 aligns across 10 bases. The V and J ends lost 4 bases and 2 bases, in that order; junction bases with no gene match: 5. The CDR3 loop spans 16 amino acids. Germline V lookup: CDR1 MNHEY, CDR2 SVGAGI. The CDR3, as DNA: TGTGCCAGCAGTTTATCTAGCGGGAGTACCTACAATGAGCAGTTCTTC. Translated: CASSLSSGSTYNEQFF.

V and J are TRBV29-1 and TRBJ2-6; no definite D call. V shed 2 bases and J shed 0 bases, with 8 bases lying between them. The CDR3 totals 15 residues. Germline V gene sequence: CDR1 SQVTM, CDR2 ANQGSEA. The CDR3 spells CSVEIRNSGANVLTF. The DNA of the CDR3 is TGCAGCGTTGAAATCAGGAACTCTGGGGCCAACGTCCTGACTTTC.